One and the same sample provided the 11 T cell receptor beta chains below, sequenced in a study of cytomegalovirus exposure and HLA in healthy donors. 13 Jbeta primers and 60 Vbeta primers were used for the PCR. Assay used: immunoSEQ multiplex PCR; TCRdb lists only in-frame clones, some missing. Counted here are around 76,000 clones, 55% to 80% occurring once; the ten biggest clones make up roughly 7.6%. Specimen: PBMCs. The receptors here all came from a man aged 40-49 years in good health and CMV-seropositive.

This sequence joins TRBV6-5 and TRBJ1-4; TRBD1 aligns across 9 bases. With V trimmed by 2 bases and J by 8 bases, 6 bases remained unmatched. The V gene's germline CDR1 is MNHEY and CDR2 SVGAGI. The CDR3 consists of 15 residues. CDR3 bases: TGTGCCAGCAGTTACACGGGACAGGGAGAGGAAAAACTGTTTTTT. Its protein product is CASSYTGQGEEKLFF.

This chain connects TRBV7-6 to TRBJ2-7, with D unclear. CDR1 is SGHVS and CDR2 is FNYEAQ in the germline V gene. The CDR3 length is 13 residues. Trimming took 1 base from V and 5 from J, leaving 9 bases between them. This CDR3 reads CASSLGGTHEQYF. For the CDR3, the DNA is TGTGCCAGCAGCTTAGGAGGAACCCACGAGCAGTACTTC.

The chain links TRBV4-1 to TRBJ2-5; 8 bases line up with TRBD2. Germline CDR1 MGHRA, CDR2 YSYEKL. The ends lost 5 bases at V and 2 bases at J; junction bases unmatched: 7. This CDR3 is built from 15 residues. CDR3 residues: CASSDTLAEQETQYF. The CDR3 bases are TGCGCCAGCAGCGACACACTAGCGGAGCAAGAGACCCAGTACTTC.

V and J are TRBV7-8 and TRBJ1-5; 10 bases are shared with TRBD1. CDR1 is SGHVS, CDR2 FQNEAQ, per germline. With V trimmed by 2 bases and J by 6 bases, 7 bases remained unmatched. This CDR3 is built from 16 residues. The CDR3 loop reads CASSLTTGGSGQPQHF. In DNA, the CDR3 is TGTGCCAGCAGCTTAACGACAGGGGGCTCGGGTCAGCCCCAGCATTTT. Full variable domain (missing parts from reference TRBV7-8 and TRBJ1-5): GAGVSQSPRYKVAKRGQDVALRCDPISGHVSLFWYQQALGQGPEFLTYFQNEAQLDKSGLPSDRFFAERPEGSVSTLKIQRTQQEDSAVYLCASSLTTGGSGQPQHFGDGTRLSIL.

The sample holds a few counts of this clone. The gene calls are TRBV5-4 and TRBJ2-7, with TRBD1 as a possible D gene (8 bases). Germline V gene lookup returns CDR1 SGHNT and CDR2 YYREEE (reference sequence). The length of the CDR3 is 13 residues. Trimming took off 5 bases at V and 5 bases at J, with 14 bases between the two ends. The CDR3 DNA sequence: TGTGCCAGCAGGAAACAGGGGGGGGACGAGCAGTACTTC. As protein: CASRKQGGDEQYF.

This chain links TRBV6-5 with TRBJ2-7, with D perhaps TRBD1 (5 bases). Trimming stripped 2 bases from V and 3 bases from J, with 8 bases between. Germline values: CDR1 MNHEY, CDR2 SVGAGI. The CDR3 sequence is 13 residues long. CDR3 in DNA: TGTGCCAGCAGTTACCACAGGCACTACGAGCAGTACTTC. This sequence encodes CASSYHRHYEQYF.

The chain links TRBV5-1 to TRBJ2-7; D is possibly TRBD1 (5 bases). The germline CDR1 and CDR2 sequences are SGHRS and YFSETQ. There are 12 residues in the CDR3. V shed 7 bases and J shed 2 bases, with 10 bases lying between them. The CDR3 DNA reads TGCGCCAGCGCGGACAACACCTACGAGCAGTACTTC. Protein product: CASADNTYEQYF.

The gene calls are TRBV6-1 and TRBJ1-5, with D maybe TRBD1 (6 bases). The V end was cut by 5 bases, the J end by 5 bases, with 10 bases between. This CDR3 spans 13 amino acids. The germline CDR1 and CDR2 sequences are MNHNS and SASEGT. The CDR3 DNA sequence: TGTGCCAGCAGTCAGGACAGCGATCAGCCCCAGCATTTT. It yields the protein CASSQDSDQPQHF.

The chain carries TRBV2 and TRBJ1-2; TRBD1 matches 7 bases. Trimming at V came to 6 bases and at J to 4 bases, leaving 5 bases not matched to a gene. Germline V gene lookup returns CDR1 SNHLY and CDR2 FYNNEI. This CDR3 has 13 amino acids. The CDR3 loop reads CASRGDSLYGYTF. The CDR3 coding sequence is TGTGCCAGCAGGGGGGACAGCCTCTATGGCTACACCTTC.

The chain combines TRBV23-1 with TRBJ1-1; 7 positions agree with TRBD1. TRBV23-1 counts as an open reading frame of uncertain function. The junction had 19 bases not matched to a gene; V was cut back by 6 bases and J by 0 bases. The CDR3 is 19 residues long. Written as DNA, the CDR3 is TGCGCCAGCAGGCCCTTCCACCGGGACAGACCTTTCATGAACACTGAAGCTTTCTTT. This encodes CASRPFHRDRPFMNTEAFF.

The chain links TRBV6-6 to TRBJ1-2, with 10 bases fitting TRBD1. The CDR3 spans 14 residues. J was trimmed by 8 bases and V by 6 bases; bases with no gene match: 9. The V gene's germline CDR1 is MNHNY and CDR2 SVGAGI (reference sequence). This CDR3 is CASSQTGGAKGYTF. CDR3 coding DNA: TGTGCCAGCAGCCAGACAGGGGGCGCAAAAGGCTACACCTTC.